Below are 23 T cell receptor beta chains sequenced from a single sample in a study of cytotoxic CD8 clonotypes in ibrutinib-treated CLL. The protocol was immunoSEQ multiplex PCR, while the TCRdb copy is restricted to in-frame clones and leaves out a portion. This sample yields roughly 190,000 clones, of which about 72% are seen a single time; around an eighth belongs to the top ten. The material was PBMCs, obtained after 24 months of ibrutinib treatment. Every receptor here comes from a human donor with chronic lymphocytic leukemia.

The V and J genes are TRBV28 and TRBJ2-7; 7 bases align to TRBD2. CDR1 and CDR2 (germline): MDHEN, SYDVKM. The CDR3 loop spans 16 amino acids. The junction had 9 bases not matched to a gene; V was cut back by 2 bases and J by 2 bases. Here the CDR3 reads CASSLVGEGRTYEQYF. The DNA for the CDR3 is TGTGCCAGCAGTTTAGTGGGGGAGGGACGTACCTACGAGCAGTACTTC.

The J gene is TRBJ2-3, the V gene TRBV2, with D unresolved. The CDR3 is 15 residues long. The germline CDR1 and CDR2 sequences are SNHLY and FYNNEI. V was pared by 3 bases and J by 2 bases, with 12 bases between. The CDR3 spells CASSDRTLNTDTQYF. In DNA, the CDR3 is TGTGCCAGCAGTGACCGCACTCTGAACACAGATACGCAGTATTTT.

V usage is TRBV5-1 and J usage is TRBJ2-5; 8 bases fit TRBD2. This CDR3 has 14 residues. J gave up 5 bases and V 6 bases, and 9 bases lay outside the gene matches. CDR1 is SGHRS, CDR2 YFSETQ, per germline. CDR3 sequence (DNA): TGCGCCAGCACCACGGGGGGGGCCGGGGAGACCCAGTACTTC. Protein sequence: CASTTGGAGETQYF.

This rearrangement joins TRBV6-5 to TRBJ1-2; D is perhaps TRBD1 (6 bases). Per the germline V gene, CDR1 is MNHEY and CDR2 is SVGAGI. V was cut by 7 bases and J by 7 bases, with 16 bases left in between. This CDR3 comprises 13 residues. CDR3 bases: TGTGCCAGCACCTCGGACAGCCTCCTTGGCTACACCTTC. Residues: CASTSDSLLGYTF.

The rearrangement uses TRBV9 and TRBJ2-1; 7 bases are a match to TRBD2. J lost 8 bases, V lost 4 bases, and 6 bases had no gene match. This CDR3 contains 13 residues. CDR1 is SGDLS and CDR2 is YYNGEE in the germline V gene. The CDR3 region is CASSPRTSHEQFF. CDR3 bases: TGTGCCAGCAGCCCCCGGACTAGTCATGAGCAGTTCTTC.

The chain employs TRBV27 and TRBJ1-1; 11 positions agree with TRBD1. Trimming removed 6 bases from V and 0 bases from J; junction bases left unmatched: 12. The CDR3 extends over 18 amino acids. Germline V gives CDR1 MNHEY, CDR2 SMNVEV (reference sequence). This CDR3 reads CASSHEDRGRFMNTEAFF. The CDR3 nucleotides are TGTGCCAGCAGCCACGAGGACAGGGGGCGGTTCATGAACACTGAAGCTTTCTTT.

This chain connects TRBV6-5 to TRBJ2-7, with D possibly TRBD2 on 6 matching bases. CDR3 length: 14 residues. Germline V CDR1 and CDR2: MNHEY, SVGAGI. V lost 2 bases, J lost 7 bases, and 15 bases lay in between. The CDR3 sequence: CASSYGRDFGEQYF. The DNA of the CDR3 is TGTGCCAGCAGTTACGGAAGGGACTTCGGGGAGCAGTACTTC.

This CDR3 is CASSELGLAGITDTQYF. For the CDR3, the DNA is TGTGCCAGCAGTGAACTAGGGTTAGCGGGGATCACAGATACGCAGTATTTT. The V and J genes are TRBV25-1 and TRBJ2-3; 8 bases fit TRBD2. CDR1 is MGHDK, CDR2 SYGVNS, per germline. Trimming at V came to 2 bases and at J to 2 bases, leaving 9 bases not matched to a gene. The CDR3 has 17 residues.

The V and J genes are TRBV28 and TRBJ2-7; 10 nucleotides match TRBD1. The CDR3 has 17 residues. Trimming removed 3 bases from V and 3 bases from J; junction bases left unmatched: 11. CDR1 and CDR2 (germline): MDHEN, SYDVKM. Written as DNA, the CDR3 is TGTGCCAGCAGTTTGTCGCCCCGGGACAGGGGTTTCTACGAGCAGTACTTC. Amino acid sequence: CASSLSPRDRGFYEQYF.

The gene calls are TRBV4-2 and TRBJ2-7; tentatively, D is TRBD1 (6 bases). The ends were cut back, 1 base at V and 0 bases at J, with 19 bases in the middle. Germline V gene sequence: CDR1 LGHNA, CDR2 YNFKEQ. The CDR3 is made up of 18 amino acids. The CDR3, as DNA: TGTGCCAGCAGCCAAGCCACGAATGGGGGCGCTGGCTCCTACGAGCAGTACTTC. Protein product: CASSQATNGGAGSYEQYF.

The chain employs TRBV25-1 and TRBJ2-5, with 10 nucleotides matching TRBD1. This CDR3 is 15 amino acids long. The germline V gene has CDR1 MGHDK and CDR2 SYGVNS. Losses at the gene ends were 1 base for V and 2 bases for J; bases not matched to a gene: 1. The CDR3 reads CASSEWDRGQETQYF. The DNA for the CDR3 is TGTGCCAGCAGTGAATGGGACAGGGGACAAGAGACCCAGTACTTC.

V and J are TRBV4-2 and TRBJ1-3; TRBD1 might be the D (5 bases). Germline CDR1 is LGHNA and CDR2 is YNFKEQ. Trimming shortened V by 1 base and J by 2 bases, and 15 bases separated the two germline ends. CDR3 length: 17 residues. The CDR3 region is CASSQADSALAGNTIYF. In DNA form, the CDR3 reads TGTGCCAGCAGCCAAGCCGACAGCGCTCTTGCTGGAAACACCATATATTTT.

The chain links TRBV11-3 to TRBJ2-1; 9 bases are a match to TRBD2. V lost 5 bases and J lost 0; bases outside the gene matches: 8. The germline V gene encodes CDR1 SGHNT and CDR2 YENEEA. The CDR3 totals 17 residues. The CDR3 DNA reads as TGTGCCAGCAGCCCGGGACTAGCAGTGAGCTCCTACAATGAGCAGTTCTTC. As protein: CASSPGLAVSSYNEQFF.

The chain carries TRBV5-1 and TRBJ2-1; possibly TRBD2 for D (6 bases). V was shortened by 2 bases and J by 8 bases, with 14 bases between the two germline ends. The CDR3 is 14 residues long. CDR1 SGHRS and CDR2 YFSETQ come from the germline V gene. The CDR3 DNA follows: TGCGCCAGCAGCTTTCGGGAGCCCCGGGATGAGCAGTTCTTC. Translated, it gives CASSFREPRDEQFF.

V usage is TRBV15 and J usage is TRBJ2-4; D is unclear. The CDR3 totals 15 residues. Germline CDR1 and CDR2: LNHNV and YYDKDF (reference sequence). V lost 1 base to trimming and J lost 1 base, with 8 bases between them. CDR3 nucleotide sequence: TGTGCCACCAGCAGAGGGGGATTTGCCAAAAACATTCAGTACTTC. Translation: CATSRGGFAKNIQYF.

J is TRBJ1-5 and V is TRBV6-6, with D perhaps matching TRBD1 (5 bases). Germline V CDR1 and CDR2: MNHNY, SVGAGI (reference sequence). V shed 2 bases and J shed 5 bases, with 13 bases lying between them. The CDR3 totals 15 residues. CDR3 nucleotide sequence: TGTGCCAGCAGTTACGGCCAGGGTTCGGATCAGCCCCAGCATTTT. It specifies CASSYGQGSDQPQHF.

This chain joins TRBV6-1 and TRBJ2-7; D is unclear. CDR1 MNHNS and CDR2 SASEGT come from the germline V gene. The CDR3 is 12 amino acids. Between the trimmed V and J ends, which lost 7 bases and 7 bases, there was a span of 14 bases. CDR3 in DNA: TGTGCCAGCACCGGTCCTAAGAGGGAGCAGTACTTC. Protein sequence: CASTGPKREQYF.

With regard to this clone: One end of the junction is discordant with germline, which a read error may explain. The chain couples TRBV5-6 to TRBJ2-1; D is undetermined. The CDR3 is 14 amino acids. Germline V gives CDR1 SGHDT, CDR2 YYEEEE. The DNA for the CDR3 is TGTGCCAGCAGCTTGGTTCTAGACCTCAATGAGCGGTTCTTC. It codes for CASSLVLDLNERFF.

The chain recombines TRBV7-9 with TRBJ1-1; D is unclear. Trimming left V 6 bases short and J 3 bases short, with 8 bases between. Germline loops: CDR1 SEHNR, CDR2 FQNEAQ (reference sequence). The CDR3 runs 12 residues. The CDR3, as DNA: TGTGCCAGCAGGGACCGGTACACTGAAGCTTTCTTT. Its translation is CASRDRYTEAFF.

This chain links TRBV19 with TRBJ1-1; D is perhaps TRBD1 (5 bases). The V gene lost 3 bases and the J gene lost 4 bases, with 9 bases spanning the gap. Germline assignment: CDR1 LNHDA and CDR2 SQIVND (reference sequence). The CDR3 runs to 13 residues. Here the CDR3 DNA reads TGTGCCAGTAGTATCGGTCAGGGCACTGAAGCTTTCTTT. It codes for CASSIGQGTEAFF.

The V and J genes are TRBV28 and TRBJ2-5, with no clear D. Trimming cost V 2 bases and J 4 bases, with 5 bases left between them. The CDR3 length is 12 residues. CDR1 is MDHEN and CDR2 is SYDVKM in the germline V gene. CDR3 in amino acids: CASSLIGETQYF. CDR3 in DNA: TGTGCCAGCAGTTTAATCGGAGAGACCCAGTACTTC.

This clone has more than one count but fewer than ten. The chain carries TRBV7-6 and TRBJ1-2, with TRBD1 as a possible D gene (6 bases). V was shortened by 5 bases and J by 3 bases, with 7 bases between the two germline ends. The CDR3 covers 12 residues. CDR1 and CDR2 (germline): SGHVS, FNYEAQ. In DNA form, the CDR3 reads TGTGCCAGCAGCCCAGGGGACTATGGCTACACCTTC. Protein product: CASSPGDYGYTF.

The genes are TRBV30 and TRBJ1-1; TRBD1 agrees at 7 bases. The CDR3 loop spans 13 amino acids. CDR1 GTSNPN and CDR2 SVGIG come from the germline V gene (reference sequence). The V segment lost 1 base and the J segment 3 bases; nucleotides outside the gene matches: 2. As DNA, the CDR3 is TGTGCCTGGAGTGCAACAGGGGACACTGAAGCTTTCTTT. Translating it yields CAWSATGDTEAFF.